This is a list of T cell receptor beta chains from one sample in a study of cytomegalovirus exposure and HLA in healthy donors. Sequenced by immunoSEQ multiplex PCR; TCRdb stores in-frame clones only, minus some. The sample shows 150,000 to 180,000 clones, approximately 72% of them seen only once. Material for sequencing was PBMCs. The origin of the receptors is a young man in good health and CMV-seronegative. The conserved cysteine and the conserved F or W are not part of the CDR3 here. A D gene is named only where the DNA matches it firmly. A row's size may be missing; if present it is once, few, many or a size class.

j_call cdr3_length v_call d_call clone_size cdr3_aa
TRBJ2-1 15 TRBV5-1 TRBD2 NA ASSLGTSGGAFTEQF
TRBJ2-4 12 TRBV11-2 NA NA ASSSPRSKNIQY
TRBJ2-3 13 TRBV12-5 TRBD1 NA ASGPGQGAPDTQY
TRBJ2-6 16 TRBV11-3 TRBD1 NA SQQPVRTGVSGANVLT
TRBJ2-5 16 TRBV5-4 TRBD2 NA ASSLGASGGQYQETQY
TRBJ2-3 12 TRBV7-8 NA NA ASSLVQLLDTQY
TRBJ1-2 11 TRBV30 NA NA AWTPGGSYGYT
TRBJ2-3 19 TRBV7-6 TRBD2 NA ASSLDLAGGPGLASTDTQY
TRBJ2-7 12 TRBV4-1 TRBD2 NA ASSPPGRTGEQY
TRBJ1-2 13 TRBV4-2 TRBD1 NA ASSLGQAPNYGYT
TRBJ1-3 13 TRBV13 TRBD1 NA ASSSDREIRNTIY
TRBJ2-7 12 TRBV6-5 TRBD2 NA ASSPSGGWDEQY
TRBJ1-6 13 TRBV13 TRBD1 NA ASSAGQGTSSPLH
TRBJ2-3 11 TRBV2 TRBD1 NA ASNGQGRDTQY
TRBJ2-4 13 TRBV6-4 NA NA ASSDPRTRRNSQY
TRBJ1-2 14 TRBV5-1 NA NA ASSLSRQEANYGYT
TRBJ2-1 10 TRBV6-1 NA NA ASRTMGGRCF
TRBJ2-3 13 TRBV6-4 TRBD2 NA ASSVLAGGTDTQY
TRBJ2-3 14 TRBV13 TRBD1 NA ASRNRDRGRTDTQY
TRBJ2-1 13 TRBV6-5 TRBD2 NA ASRYTSGGGNEQF
TRBJ1-2 12 TRBV6-1 TRBD1 NA ASSAQGAGYGYT
TRBJ1-1 12 TRBV18 NA NA ASSRDSQNTEAF
TRBJ2-6 15 TRBV28 NA few ASSLPAGASGANVLT
TRBJ1-2 13 TRBV12-5 NA NA ASGPGPGEGYGYT
TRBJ1-5 14 TRBV7-2 TRBD1 NA ASSAGQGAGNQPQH
TRBJ1-6 12 TRBV4-3 NA NA ASSQDVVRSPLH
TRBJ1-2 13 TRBV18 TRBD1 NA ASSPRQGRENGYT
TRBJ1-5 14 TRBV18 NA once ASSPQTGGSNQPQH
TRBJ2-4 12 TRBV7-9 NA NA ASSFSGGQHSQY
TRBJ1-2 14 TRBV5-1 TRBD1 NA ASSFDDRVIRNGYT
TRBJ2-6 16 TRBV4-3 TRBD1 NA ASSPYGTGTSGANVLT
TRBJ2-5 13 TRBV6-4 TRBD2 NA ASSVQAGGQETQY
TRBJ1-5 13 TRBV6-5 NA NA ASSPAYREHQPQH
TRBJ1-1 12 TRBV7-2 NA NA ASSDTRQNTEAF
TRBJ2-4 14 TRBV9 NA few ASSVEAGLAKNIQY
TRBJ1-1 13 TRBV27 NA NA ASSLYPGGGAEAF
TRBJ1-5 12 TRBV5-1 NA NA ASSPGQSNQPQH
TRBJ2-3 10 TRBV2 NA NA ASREGTDTQY
TRBJ1-1 13 TRBV6-5 TRBD1 few ASSSLTGRTTEAF
TRBJ2-1 11 TRBV6-5 NA NA ASSYLLEGRQF